The next 28 T cell receptor beta chains were all read from a single sample in a study of T-cell memory formation after mild COVID-19. TCRdb re-called the 5' RACE reads with MiXCR, one entry per CDR3 protein. Found here are about 350,000 distinct CDR3 sequences, 13% to 15% of them singletons; the top ten hold about 22%. The sample taken for sequencing was PBMCs or a T cell subset sorted from them (not recorded which). Every receptor here comes from a young man who had mild COVID-19 (a few samples of this study predate the infection). Cell type and time point are not known.

This clonotype was seen only a few times. This chain's CDR3 is CASSPPRTAQETQYF. The CDR3 DNA is TGTGCCAGCAGTCCCCCGAGGACAGCTCAAGAGACCCAGTACTTC. The chain links TRBV7-2 to TRBJ2-5; TRBD1 might be the D (6 bases). Looked up from germline, CDR1 is SGHTA and CDR2 is FQGNSA. The V end lost 6 bases, the J end lost 2 bases, and 16 bases lay between the germline ends. There are 15 residues in the CDR3.

The J gene is TRBJ2-7, the V gene TRBV4-1, with a possible D match to TRBD2 (6 bases). Trimming left V 4 bases short and J 4 bases short, with 29 bases between. CDR3 length: 19 residues. CDR1 and CDR2 (germline): MGHRA, YSYEKL. CDR3 nucleotide sequence: TGCGCCAGCAGCCCCCTGGCTGGGGGGTCTCCCTCCTCGGGGTACGAGCAGTACTTC. Translated, it gives CASSPLAGGSPSSGYEQYF.

Many counts were recorded for this clonotype. J is TRBJ2-7 and V is TRBV6-6, with D perhaps TRBD2 (6 bases). Germline V gene sequence: CDR1 MNHNY, CDR2 SVGAGI (reference sequence). The CDR3 extends over 14 amino acids. V was shortened by 2 bases and J by 3 bases, with 11 bases between the two germline ends. The CDR3, as DNA: TGTGCCAGCAGTTACGGCGGGACCCTCTACGAGCAGTACTTC. Protein: CASSYGGTLYEQYF.

The rearrangement uses TRBV20-1 and TRBJ2-3; 10 bases match TRBD2. This CDR3 contains 14 residues. V lost 6 bases, J lost 4 bases, and 7 bases stayed unmatched. The germline CDR1 and CDR2 sequences are DFQATT and SNEGSKA (reference sequence). The CDR3 DNA follows: TGCAGTGCCTCCCGCAGCGGGGGGGCAGATACGCAGTATTTT. Its protein product is CSASRSGGADTQYF.

The chain links TRBV12-3 or TRBV12-4 to TRBJ2-2, with 9 bases that match TRBD2. The J segment lost 1 base and the V segment lost 7 bases, leaving 4 bases of the junction unmatched. The length of the CDR3 is 15 residues. The CDR3 here is CASTNSGGNTGELFF. The CDR3 DNA follows: TGTGCCAGCACCAATAGCGGGGGGAACACCGGGGAGCTGTTTTTT.

This clonotype occurred once. CDR3 loop: CASILADTQYF. CDR3 DNA sequence: TGTGCCAGCATTCTCGCAGATACGCAGTATTTT. The rearrangement links TRBV2 to TRBJ2-3; the D is unclear. The CDR3 has 11 amino acids. V lost 7 bases, J lost 4 bases, and 6 bases lay in between. Germline loops: CDR1 SNHLY, CDR2 FYNNEI.

The chain is built from TRBV7-2 and TRBJ2-7; perhaps TRBD1 as D (5 bases). The germline gives CDR1 SGHTA, CDR2 FQGNSA. The CDR3 loop spans 15 amino acids. V lost 1 base, J lost 1 base, and 11 bases lay in between. The CDR3 sequence is CASSLDSGSSYEQYV. For the CDR3, the DNA is TGTGCCAGCAGCTTAGATTCAGGGTCTTCCTACGAGCAGTACGTC.

This clonotype was picked up a small number of times. This chain connects TRBV6-8 to TRBJ2-5; 7 bases are shared with TRBD1. This CDR3 has 16 amino acids. V was pared by 6 bases and J by 1 base, with 11 bases of the junction left unmatched. Germline V CDR1 and CDR2: MNHGY, SAAAGT. For the CDR3, the DNA is TGTGCCAGCAGCCATCGTCCGGGACAGAGCCAAGAGACCCAGTACTTC. The encoded protein is CASSHRPGQSQETQYF.

V is TRBV13 and J is TRBJ2-1; D gene uncertain. The CDR3 sequence is 12 residues long. With 9 bases removed from V and 8 bases from J, the gap between germline ends came to 14 bases. The germline CDR1 and CDR2 sequences are PRHDT and FYEKMQ (reference sequence). The DNA for the CDR3 is TGTGCCAGTCAGTTGGACCGCCATGAGCAGTTCTTC. It yields the protein CASQLDRHEQFF.

This clonotype was recorded a few times. The V and J genes are TRBV2 and TRBJ2-2; 14 positions agree with TRBD2. V gave up 5 bases and J gave up 7 bases; unmatched junction bases: 3. The CDR3 loop spans 15 amino acids. CDR1 is SNHLY and CDR2 is FYNNEI in the germline V gene. The CDR3 sequence: CASSSGLAGGGELFF. Here the CDR3 DNA reads TGTGCCAGCAGTTCAGGACTAGCGGGGGGCGGGGAGCTGTTTTTT.

This clonotype was found a few times. This chain joins TRBV29-1 and TRBJ2-5, with D unresolved. CDR3 length equals 11 residues. Germline CDR1 is SQVTM and CDR2 is ANQGSEA. V shed 0 bases and J shed 4 bases, with 3 bases lying between them. The CDR3 DNA follows: TGCAGCGTTGAAGAACGAGAGACCCAGTACTTC. This translates into CSVEERETQYF.

This rearrangement joins TRBV7-2 to TRBJ1-1; perhaps TRBD1 as D (6 bases). Per the germline V gene, CDR1 is SGHTA and CDR2 is FQGNSA. CDR3 size: 15 residues. V lost 0 bases to trimming and J lost 0 bases, with 8 bases between them. The CDR3 nucleotides read TGTGCCAGCAGCTTAGCGTGGACAGTGAACACTGAAGCTTTCTTT. It yields the protein CASSLAWTVNTEAFF.

The V gene is TRBV9, the J gene TRBJ2-5; TRBD2 might be the D (6 bases). Looked up from germline, CDR1 is SGDLS and CDR2 is YYNGEE. Trimming took off 4 bases at V and 1 base at J, with 17 bases between the two ends. The CDR3 covers 16 residues. The CDR3 bases are TGTGCCAGCAGCCCGTGGGACGGGGGATTCCAAGAGACCCAGTACTTC. This codes for CASSPWDGGFQETQYF.

This clonotype appeared a few times. In nucleotides, the CDR3 is TGTGCCAGCAGCCAAGCGTCCAGGGGTTATCTGCAATGGTTCTTC. This gives the protein CASSQASRGYLQWFF. J is TRBJ2-1 and V is TRBV14; D might be TRBD1 (6 bases). V was clipped by 1 base and J by 15 bases, with 22 bases between them. Looked up from germline, CDR1 is SGHDN and CDR2 is FVKESK. This CDR3 region has 15 residues.

The chain employs TRBV12-5 and TRBJ1-5; D remains ambiguous. Trimming left V 4 bases short and J 0 bases short, with 4 bases between. The germline gives CDR1 LGHNT, CDR2 FRNRAP. The CDR3 runs 13 residues. The CDR3 region has the DNA TGTGCTAGTGGTTCTATTAGCAATCAGCCCCAGCATTTT. As protein: CASGSISNQPQHF.

This clonotype was counted between two and nine times. The gene calls are TRBV4-3 and TRBJ1-1; a possible D gene is TRBD1 (5 bases). CDR3 size: 16 residues. CDR1 and CDR2 (germline): LGHNA, YSLEER. Trimming removed 1 base from V and 3 bases from J, with 15 bases in between. Written as DNA, the CDR3 is TGCGCCAGCAGCCAAGTCGAAGGGGAGGTGTACACTGAAGCTTTCTTT. Encoded protein: CASSQVEGEVYTEAFF.

This clonotype has at least ten counts. This sequence joins TRBV11-3 and TRBJ2-3, with TRBD1 identical over 12 bases. Germline V gives CDR1 SGHNT, CDR2 YENEEA. This CDR3 contains 15 residues. The V and J ends lost 5 bases and 5 bases, in that order; junction bases with no gene match: 5. CDR3 nucleotides: TGTGCCAGCAGCCCGGGACAGGGGGCCGTAGATACGCAGTATTTT. Its translation: CASSPGQGAVDTQYF.

This clonotype was observed a few times. The rearrangement uses TRBV5-5 and TRBJ1-5; tentative D call: TRBD1 (5 bases). The CDR3 has 16 residues. The V gene's germline CDR1 is SGHKS and CDR2 YYEKEE (reference sequence). Trimming shortened V by 2 bases and J by 4 bases, and 16 bases separated the two germline ends. As DNA, the CDR3 is TGTGCCAGCAGCTTTGGGGCAGGGAGGTTTAATCAGCCCCAGCATTTT. Its translation: CASSFGAGRFNQPQHF.

This clonotype was seen many times. The rearrangement joins TRBV7-2 to TRBJ1-6; no definite D call. The germline CDR1 and CDR2 sequences are SGHTA and FQGNSA. V dropped 3 bases and J dropped 6 bases, with 6 bases sitting between them. The CDR3 runs to 13 residues. The CDR3 loop reads CASSLDPNSPLHF. CDR3 in DNA: TGTGCCAGCAGCTTGGACCCTAATTCACCCCTCCACTTT.

V and J are TRBV12-3 or TRBV12-4 and TRBJ2-1; D might be TRBD2 (6 bases). This CDR3 contains 16 residues. The ends were cut back, 5 bases at V and 6 bases at J, with 20 bases in the middle. In DNA, the CDR3 is TGTGCCAGCAGTCCCTCGTGGGTTAGCGGTGGCAATGAGCAGTTCTTC. Its protein product is CASSPSWVSGGNEQFF.

V gene TRBV9 combines with J gene TRBJ1-5; TRBD1 agrees at 8 bases. Trimming took 0 bases from V and 4 from J; bases not matched to a gene: 12. The CDR3 runs 18 residues. The germline V gene encodes CDR1 SGDLS and CDR2 YYNGEE. This chain's CDR3 is CASSVEDRTGPKNQPQHF. Written as DNA, the CDR3 is TGTGCCAGCAGCGTAGAGGATAGGACAGGGCCGAAAAATCAGCCCCAGCATTTT.

CDR3 in amino acids: CASSSGTGAVGGYTF. CDR3 coding DNA: TGTGCCAGCAGTTCCGGGACAGGGGCTGTAGGGGGCTACACCTTC. V is TRBV6-5 and J is TRBJ1-2, with 10 bases identical to TRBD1. CDR3 length: 15 residues. CDR1 MNHEY and CDR2 SVGAGI come from the germline V gene. Trimming cost V 4 bases and J 8 bases; bases outside gene matches: 10.

This clonotype was seen only a few times. The chain is built from TRBV10-3 and TRBJ2-7; 10 nucleotides line up with TRBD2. The CDR3 is 16 amino acids. Trimming cost V 2 bases and J 1 base; bases outside gene matches: 5. CDR1 and CDR2 (germline): ENHRY, SYGVKD. The CDR3: CAISEGTSGESYEQYF. DNA of the CDR3: TGTGCCATCAGTGAGGGTACTAGCGGGGAGTCCTACGAGCAGTACTTC.

This clonotype occurred many times. CDR3 region: CASSLGSGTNYGYTF. CDR3 DNA: TGTGCCAGCAGTCTCGGCTCGGGCACTAACTATGGCTACACCTTC. The rearrangement links TRBV6-6 to TRBJ1-2, with unresolved D. V lost 5 bases to trimming and J lost 0 bases, with 13 bases between them. This CDR3 has 15 residues. CDR1 and CDR2 (germline): MNHNY, SVGAGI (reference sequence).

The chain carries TRBV7-8 and TRBJ1-5, with D hard to call. The CDR3 consists of 15 residues. V was clipped by 5 bases and J by 2 bases, with 13 bases between them. Per the germline V gene, CDR1 is SGHVS and CDR2 is FQNEAQ. Here the CDR3 reads CASSLGVSGNQPQHF. CDR3 nucleotide sequence: TGTGCCAGCAGCCTTGGAGTAAGTGGCAATCAGCCCCAGCATTTT. Using reference TRBV7-8 and TRBJ1-5 for the parts outside the CDR3, the full variable domain is GAGVSQSPRYKVAKRGQDVALRCDPISGHVSLFWYQQALGQGPEFLTYFQNEAQLDKSGLPSDRFFAERPEGSVSTLKIQRTQQEDSAVYLCASSLGVSGNQPQHFGDGTRLSIL.

The chain recombines TRBV9 with TRBJ2-3; 10 bases are a match to TRBD1. This CDR3 has 17 residues. Germline trimming cut 4 bases from V and 6 bases from J; bases unmatched to any gene: 14. CDR1 SGDLS and CDR2 YYNGEE come from the germline V gene. The CDR3 sequence is CASSFRPGTGVGDTQYF. The DNA of the CDR3 is TGTGCCAGCAGCTTCCGTCCCGGGACAGGGGTAGGGGATACGCAGTATTTT. Filled out from reference TRBV9 and TRBJ2-3, the complete variable domain reads DSGVTQTPKHLITATGQRVTLRCSPRSGDLSVYWYQQSLDQGLQFLIQYYNGEERAKGNILERFSAQQFPDLHSELNLSSLELGDSALYFCASSFRPGTGVGDTQYFGPGTRLTVL.

V is TRBV5-5 and J is TRBJ1-5, with 12 bases lining up with TRBD1. The trim removed 4 bases at V and 7 bases at J, leaving 9 bases unmatched. The CDR3 covers 16 residues. Per the germline V gene, CDR1 is SGHKS and CDR2 is YYEKEE (reference sequence). CDR3 region: CASSVTGTGGRQPQHF. DNA for the CDR3: TGTGCCAGCAGCGTGACCGGGACAGGGGGCAGACAGCCCCAGCATTTT.

There are a few counts of this clonotype. The chain recombines TRBV6-1 with TRBJ1-5; 9 bases are a match to TRBD1. Trimming cost V 11 bases and J 2 bases; bases outside gene matches: 7. The CDR3 is made up of 14 amino acids. Germline V gene sequence: CDR1 MNHNS, CDR2 SASEGT. In nucleotides, the CDR3 is TGTGCCGCCGGGTGGACAGGGGGCAATCAGCCCCAGCATTTT. The encoded protein is CAAGWTGGNQPQHF.